These T cell receptor beta chains were read from a single sample in a study of OX40 agonist ivuxolimab in advanced cancers. TCRdb keeps only in-frame clones here, not all; method: immunoSEQ multiplex PCR. The sample carries under 100,000 clones, 80% to 90% recorded once. The sample in question was CD4+ or CD8+ T cells sorted from blood, obtained in a trial of the OX40 agonist ivuxolimab. The receptors come from an adult with an advanced solid tumor such as melanoma, head and neck, liver or kidney cancer. Each CDR3 is given with its conserved first and last residue. D genes are given only for firm matches.

>TRBJ1-2|-|TRBV10-3
CAISASRDRNYGYTF
TGTGCCATCAGTGCAAGCCGGGACCGGAACTATGGCTACACCTTC
>TRBJ2-1|-|TRBV5-1
CASSLEGHQYNEQFF
TGCGCCAGCAGCTTGGAAGGTCACCAATACAATGAGCAGTTCTTC
>TRBJ2-5|TRBD2|TRBV5-1
CASSLTSGGSTETQYF
TGCGCCAGCAGCTTAACTAGCGGGGGTAGTACGGAGACCCAGTACTTC
>TRBJ1-1|-|TRBV5-1
CASSWTSNTEAFF
TGCGCCAGCAGCTGGACTTCTAACACTGAAGCTTTCTTT
>TRBJ2-1|-|TRBV29-1
CSVEDAGWEQFF
TGCAGCGTTGAAGATGCCGGCTGGGAGCAGTTCTTC
>TRBJ2-7|TRBD1|TRBV7-9
CASSSADRGPGEQYF
TGTGCCAGCAGCTCCGCGGACAGGGGGCCTGGGGAGCAGTACTTC
>TRBJ2-7|-|TRBV19
CASSTQDRSSYEQYF
TGTGCCAGTAGTACACAAGACAGAAGCTCCTACGAGCAGTACTTC
>TRBJ2-7|-|TRBV6-1
CASSPGWGSLYEQYF
TGTGCCAGCAGTCCCGGTTGGGGCAGCCTCTACGAGCAGTACTTC
>TRBJ2-3|TRBD2|TRBV28
CASSLSSGRSADTQYF
TGTGCCAGCAGTTTGTCTAGCGGGAGATCGGCAGATACGCAGTATTTT
>TRBJ1-3|-|TRBV9
CASSGTQGTGNTIYF
TGTGCCAGCAGCGGAACGCAGGGAACTGGAAACACCATATATTTT
>TRBJ1-1|-|TRBV2
CASTLDPYTEAFF
TGTGCCAGCACCTTGGACCCGTACACTGAAGCTTTCTTT
>TRBJ1-2|-|TRBV5-1
CASSLGTSYGYTF
TGCGCCAGCAGCTTAGGGACATCCTATGGCTACACCTTC
>TRBJ1-4|-|TRBV5-1
CASSVMMTGTNEKLFF
TGCGCCAGCAGCGTGATGATGACGGGAACTAATGAAAAACTGTTTTTT
>TRBJ1-2|-|TRBV7-3
CASSREPGPTRGGYTF
TGTGCCAGCAGCCGTGAGCCGGGACCCACAAGGGGTGGCTACACCTTC
>TRBJ2-5|-|TRBV4-3
CASSQDSTGQETQYF
TGCGCCAGCAGCCAAGATAGTACAGGCCAAGAGACCCAGTACTTC
>TRBJ1-2|-|TRBV6-1
CASTVIEGYGYTF
TGTGCCAGCACCGTAATAGAGGGCTATGGCTACACCTTC
>TRBJ1-5|-|TRBV19
CASSISGDRNQPQHF
TGTGCCAGTAGTATTTCTGGGGATCGGAATCAGCCCCAGCATTTT
>TRBJ1-3|TRBD1|TRBV9
CASSEGQRNTIYF
TGTGCCAGCAGCGAGGGACAGCGAAACACCATATATTTT
>TRBJ1-1|-|TRBV5-8
CASSLELGGNTEAFF
TGTGCCAGCAGCTTGGAGTTAGGCGGGAACACTGAAGCTTTCTTT
>TRBJ2-2|TRBD2|TRBV7-6
CASSSGTSATGELFF
TGTGCCAGCAGCTCGGGGACTAGCGCAACCGGGGAGCTGTTTTTT
>TRBJ2-7|-|TRBV29-1
CSVDHSGATGSYEQYF
TGCAGCGTAGATCATTCAGGGGCCACGGGATCCTACGAGCAGTACTTC
>TRBJ2-7|-|TRBV5-4
CASSLAGLTRYEQYF
TGTGCCAGCAGCTTGGCGGGCCTAACTCGCTACGAGCAGTACTTC
>TRBJ2-7|TRBD2|TRBV5-1
CASSLAGGGSSGSYEQYF
TGCGCCAGCAGCTTGGCCGGCGGGGGGAGCTCGGGGTCCTACGAGCAGTACTTC
>TRBJ2-1|TRBD2|TRBV10-3
CAISPTSGTYNEQFF
TGTGCCATCAGTCCCACTAGCGGCACCTACAATGAGCAGTTCTTC
>TRBJ2-7|-|TRBV6-5
CASSKGLFYEQYF
TGTGCCAGCAGTAAGGGACTGTTCTACGAGCAGTACTTC
>TRBJ1-1|-|TRBV6-5
CASRTGIMNTEAFF
TGTGCCAGCAGAACGGGGATTATGAACACTGAAGCTTTCTTT
>TRBJ2-7|-|TRBV29-1
CSVDIQGSPYEQYF
TGCAGCGTTGATATCCAAGGGAGTCCCTACGAGCAGTACTTC
>TRBJ2-5|-|TRBV5-4
CASSSSATRAQYF
TGTGCCAGCAGCTCCTCCGCCACTAGGGCCCAGTACTTC
>TRBJ1-2|-|TRBV27
CASSPSVGPYGYTF
TGTGCCAGCAGTCCCAGTGTGGGGCCCTATGGCTACACCTTC
>TRBJ2-7|TRBD1|TRBV30
CAWSRGQSYEQYF
TGTGCCTGGAGTAGGGGACAGAGCTACGAGCAGTACTTC
>TRBJ2-1|TRBD1|TRBV6-5
CASSRTGLSYNEQFF
TGTGCCAGCAGTCGGACAGGGTTATCCTACAATGAGCAGTTCTTC
>TRBJ1-2|TRBD1|TRBV11-2
CASSLLGDRGRGYTF
TGTGCCAGCAGCTTACTTGGGGACAGGGGTCGTGGCTACACCTTC
>TRBJ1-2|TRBD1|TRBV14
CASSRQGRGYGYTF
TGTGCCAGCAGCCGACAGGGGCGAGGCTATGGCTACACCTTC
>TRBJ2-2|-|TRBV9
CASSVKQQNTGELFF
TGTGCCAGCAGCGTAAAACAGCAAAACACCGGGGAGCTGTTTTTT
>TRBJ2-7|TRBD2|TRBV7-2
CASSPPGASGGNEQYF
TGTGCCAGCAGCCCCCCGGGGGCTAGCGGGGGTAACGAGCAGTACTTC
>TRBJ1-5|TRBD1|TRBV7-2
CASSPQGGSQPQHF
TGTGCCAGCAGCCCCCAGGGGGGCTCCCAGCCCCAGCATTTT
>TRBJ2-1|-|TRBV5-1
CAVWAYNEQFF
TGCGCCGTCTGGGCCTACAATGAGCAGTTCTTC
>TRBJ1-1|TRBD1|TRBV14
CASSQARTGRNTEAFF
TGTGCCAGCAGCCAAGCCCGGACAGGAAGGAACACTGAAGCTTTCTTT
>TRBJ1-1|TRBD1|TRBV27
CASSPRQGGEAFF
TGTGCCAGCAGTCCTCGACAGGGGGGTGAAGCTTTCTTT